The 18 T cell receptor beta chains below all came from one sample that was sequenced in a study of CD8+CD57+ T cells in acquired aplastic anemia. All patients picked for sequencing had shown, by flow cytometry, an expansion of CD8+CD57+ cells. CDR3 and TCR beta VDJ profiling relied on genomic DNA as the template. One entry per CDR3 protein results from TCRdb running MiXCR on the reads. The table lists some 120,000 distinct CDR3 sequences, under 60% of them singletons. The sequenced material came from sorted CD4+, CD8+, or CD8+CD57+ T cells (not recorded which) from PBMCs. The receptors were sampled from a human donor with aplastic anemia.

The V gene is TRBV10-3, the J gene TRBJ2-5; TRBD1 agrees at 9 bases. V was pared by 6 bases and J by 2 bases, with 4 bases of the junction left unmatched. This CDR3 spans 14 amino acids. Germline V gene sequence: CDR1 ENHRY, CDR2 SYGVKD. CDR3 residues: CAISSTGGQETQYF. The CDR3 nucleotides are TGTGCCATCAGCTCGACAGGGGGGCAAGAGACCCAGTACTTC.

This clonotype has just one count. The rearrangement uses TRBV20-1 and TRBJ2-3, with TRBD2 matching 7 bases. V lost 0 bases to trimming and J lost 5 bases; unmatched junction nucleotides: 8. CDR1 is DFQATT and CDR2 is SNEGSKA in the germline V gene (reference sequence). The CDR3 is made up of 15 amino acids. CDR3 residues: CSARDQAGEVDTQYF. DNA of the CDR3: TGCAGTGCTAGAGATCAGGCGGGAGAAGTAGATACGCAGTATTTT.

This clonotype has at least ten counts. The CDR3 is CAISNAGEFYEQYF. In DNA, the CDR3 is TGTGCCATCAGCAATGCAGGGGAGTTTTACGAGCAGTACTTC. V gene TRBV10-3 combines with J gene TRBJ2-7, with a tentative D call TRBD1 (6 bases). Germline CDR1 is ENHRY and CDR2 is SYGVKD. V was pared by 6 bases and J by 4 bases, with 16 bases between. The CDR3 is 14 residues long.

The V call is TRBV2, the J call TRBJ1-5; D unclear. V was shortened by 8 bases and J by 5 bases, with 10 bases between the two germline ends. The germline gives CDR1 SNHLY, CDR2 FYNNEI. This CDR3 is built from 12 residues. This chain's CDR3 is CASAAEDQPQHF. The CDR3, as DNA: TGTGCCAGCGCGGCGGAGGATCAGCCCCAGCATTTT.

The J gene is TRBJ2-7, the V gene TRBV7-6, with D maybe TRBD2 (6 bases). The CDR3 spans 12 residues. CDR1 and CDR2 from the germline V gene are SGHVS and FNYEAQ. V lost 8 bases and J 3 bases, leaving 11 bases between the germline ends. CDR3 amino acids: CASATSYYEQYF. CDR3 DNA: TGTGCCAGCGCGACTAGTTACTACGAGCAGTACTTC.

The V call is TRBV5-5, the J call TRBJ1-1; no firm D call. The CDR3 consists of 14 residues. Germline CDR1 and CDR2: SGHKS and YYEKEE (reference sequence). The V end lost 0 bases, the J end lost 4 bases, and 10 bases lay between the germline ends. The CDR3 sequence: CASSLGGFGTEAFF. The CDR3, as DNA: TGTGCCAGCAGCTTGGGGGGTTTTGGCACTGAAGCTTTCTTT.

The chain employs TRBV28 and TRBJ2-7, with 7 bases aligning to TRBD1. The germline V gene encodes CDR1 MDHEN and CDR2 SYDVKM. Trimming took 6 bases from V and 4 from J; bases not matched to a gene: 3. This CDR3 region has 12 residues. The CDR3 here is CASRTQGYEQYF. DNA of the CDR3: TGTGCCAGCAGGACACAGGGGTACGAGCAGTACTTC.

This chain links TRBV29-1 with TRBJ1-1; D perhaps matches TRBD1 (6 bases). The CDR3 has 11 amino acids. Germline V lookup: CDR1 SQVTM, CDR2 ANQGSEA. Between the trimmed V and J ends, which lost 6 bases and 8 bases, there was a span of 13 bases. The CDR3 bases are TGCAGCGTCAAAGAGGACAGAGAAGCTTTCTTT. Protein: CSVKEDREAFF.

This sequence joins TRBV6-2 or TRBV6-3 and TRBJ2-7; 9 nucleotides agree with TRBD2. CDR1 MNHEY and CDR2 SVGEGT come from the germline V gene. The V segment lost 7 bases and the J segment 5 bases; nucleotides outside the gene matches: 9. The CDR3 totals 14 residues. CDR3 loop: CASTWLAGVHEQYF. DNA of the CDR3: TGTGCCAGCACCTGGTTAGCGGGGGTCCACGAGCAGTACTTC.

The chain joins TRBV5-6 to TRBJ2-5, with D uncertain. The germline V gene has CDR1 SGHDT and CDR2 YYEEEE. V lost 4 bases, J lost 4 bases, and 8 bases lay in between. The length of the CDR3 is 12 residues. The CDR3 reads CASSIRRETQYF. The CDR3 nucleotides are TGTGCCAGCAGCATCCGACGAGAGACCCAGTACTTC.

The genes are TRBV19 and TRBJ1-1, with a possible D match to TRBD1 (6 bases). This CDR3 comprises 14 residues. Trimming left V 7 bases short and J 0 bases short, with 12 bases between. CDR1 is LNHDA, CDR2 SQIVND, per germline (reference sequence). The CDR3 reads CASTIQGMNTEAFF. CDR3 nucleotide sequence: TGTGCCAGTACCATACAGGGCATGAACACTGAAGCTTTCTTT.

This clonotype was picked up one time. The rearrangement joins TRBV2 to TRBJ1-4; D is unresolved. Germline lookup yields CDR1 SNHLY and CDR2 FYNNEI. V was trimmed by 4 bases and J by 5 bases, leaving 11 bases between them. CDR3 length: 14 residues. For the CDR3, the DNA is TGTGCCAGCAGTGTAGGCCGGGGAAATGAAAAACTGTTTTTT. The encoded protein is CASSVGRGNEKLFF. The complete variable domain, with remaining parts taken from reference TRBV2 and TRBJ1-4, reads EPEVTQTPSHQVTQMGQEVILRCVPISNHLYFYWYRQILGQKVEFLVSFYNNEISEKSEIFDDQFSVERPDGSNFTLKIRSTKLEDSAMYFCASSVGRGNEKLFFGSGTQLSVL.

CDR3 DNA sequence: TGTGCCAGTACCGTCGGGAGCTCCTACAATCAGCCCCAGCATTTT. Its protein is CASTVGSSYNQPQHF. This chain links TRBV19 with TRBJ1-5; D not certain. V lost 7 bases, J lost 3 bases, and 16 bases lay in between. The CDR3 has 15 residues. CDR1 is LNHDA, CDR2 SQIVND, per germline (reference sequence).

This clonotype was counted at least ten times. The CDR3 DNA is TGCAGTGCAACCGCCATGGGGGGAGTTAACTATGGCTACACCTTC. Its translation is CSATAMGGVNYGYTF. V gene TRBV20-1 combines with J gene TRBJ1-2, with a possible D match to TRBD1 (5 bases). V lost 6 bases and J 1 base, leaving 18 bases between the germline ends. In germline, CDR1 is DFQATT, CDR2 SNEGSKA (reference sequence). The CDR3 is 15 amino acids.

Comments on this clonotype: The conserved final phenylalanine or tryptophan is absent from the CDR3, which likely points to a read error. This chain uses TRBV29-1 with TRBJ2-5, with 7 bases matching TRBD2. Trimming took 4 bases from V and 5 from J; bases not matched to a gene: 7. The CDR3 extends over 13 amino acids. Germline CDR1 and CDR2: SQVTM and ANQGSEA. The CDR3, as DNA: TGCAGCGTTGGACTAGCTGGGGGGGAGACCCAGTACCTC. Amino acids: CSVGLAGGETQYL.

This clonotype was recorded many times. V is TRBV27 and J is TRBJ2-7; D unresolved. Germline loops: CDR1 MNHEY, CDR2 SMNVEV (reference sequence). V lost 3 bases to trimming and J lost 3 bases, with 9 bases between them. The CDR3 length is 13 residues. CDR3 amino acids: CASSLGTGYEQYF. In nucleotides, the CDR3 is TGTGCCAGCAGTTTGGGCACCGGCTACGAGCAGTACTTC.

The chain carries TRBV7-6 and TRBJ2-7; possibly TRBD2 for D (6 bases). Germline V gives CDR1 SGHVS, CDR2 FNYEAQ. Trimming took off 5 bases at V and 2 bases at J, with 16 bases between the two ends. There are 15 residues in the CDR3. CDR3 sequence: CASSPRGGDAYEQYF. The CDR3 bases are TGTGCCAGCAGCCCAAGAGGAGGGGACGCCTACGAGCAGTACTTC.

The chain employs TRBV11-1 and TRBJ1-1, with D maybe TRBD1 (6 bases). V lost 0 bases and J 1 base, leaving 12 bases between the germline ends. Germline CDR1 is SGHAT and CDR2 is FQDESV (reference sequence). The CDR3 has 16 amino acids. The chain's CDR3 is CASSLAGGLRNTEAFF. The CDR3 DNA is TGTGCCAGCAGCTTAGCGGGGGGGCTAAGGAACACTGAAGCTTTCTTT.